One and the same sample provided the 15 T cell receptor beta chains below, sequenced in a study of a mutant IDH1 vaccine in newly diagnosed glioma. These TCRs' antigens remain unknown. Using immunoSEQ multiplex PCR, the repertoire was profiled, and TCRdb retains in-frame clones only, with some absent. The repertoire holds around 61,000 clones, with about 71% as singletons. Regarding time point: week 47, end of study. Each dose delivered 300 ug of mutant IDH1 20-mer peptide subcutaneously with imiquimod. This sample comprised PBMCs, obtained from a glioma patient whose treatment included an IDH1 peptide vaccine. These TCRs come from a man in his fifties with glioma.

The chain employs TRBV18 and TRBJ2-4; 9 bases match TRBD2. Germline-derived CDR1 and CDR2 are KGHSH and LQKENI. The V segment lost 1 base and the J segment 6 bases; nucleotides outside the gene matches: 16. CDR3 size: 19 residues. The DNA of the CDR3 is TGTGCCAGCTCACCACGGACTTTAGCGGGGGACCGTTCCGGAAACATTCAGTACTTC. Protein product: CASSPRTLAGDRSGNIQYF.

The chain joins TRBV2 to TRBJ2-7; 10 bases match TRBD1. CDR3 length: 15 residues. Per the germline V gene, CDR1 is SNHLY and CDR2 is FYNNEI. With V trimmed by 2 bases and J by 3 bases, 4 bases remained unmatched. The CDR3 sequence is CASSELGQGHYEQYF. The CDR3 DNA reads as TGTGCCAGCAGTGAACTGGGACAGGGGCACTACGAGCAGTACTTC.

This chain connects TRBV9 to TRBJ2-6; D gene ambiguous. V was clipped by 0 bases and J by 4 bases, with 8 bases between them. This CDR3 has 15 residues. Germline CDR1 is SGDLS and CDR2 is YYNGEE. CDR3 region: CASSVGGYGANVLTF. In DNA form, the CDR3 reads TGTGCCAGCAGCGTAGGGGGATACGGGGCCAACGTCCTGACTTTC.

The chain links TRBV30 to TRBJ2-1, with D unclear. The germline V gene has CDR1 GTSNPN and CDR2 SVGIG (reference sequence). This CDR3 has 12 residues. The CDR3 DNA sequence: TGTGCTAGTGTATGGGGTTACAATGAGCAGTTCTTC. Amino acids: CASVWGYNEQFF.

The CDR3 spells CASVIESQHF. DNA for the CDR3: TGTGCCAGCGTAATCGAATCGCAGCATTTT. This rearrangement joins TRBV6-1 to TRBJ1-5; D is ambiguous. The CDR3 covers 10 residues. Trimming stripped 8 bases from V and 13 bases from J, with 12 bases between. Germline assignment: CDR1 MNHNS and CDR2 SASEGT.

This chain links TRBV19 with TRBJ1-4, with D hard to call. CDR3 length: 16 residues. V was clipped by 7 bases and J by 0 bases, with 15 bases between them. Germline V gives CDR1 LNHDA, CDR2 SQIVND (reference sequence). CDR3: CASIYDKSTTNEKLFF. The CDR3, as DNA: TGTGCCAGTATTTATGATAAGTCTACAACTAATGAAAAACTGTTTTTT.

The chain employs TRBV5-1 and TRBJ1-4, with unresolved D. The germline gives CDR1 SGHRS, CDR2 YFSETQ. The CDR3 spans 15 residues. V dropped 0 bases and J dropped 0 bases, with 6 bases sitting between them. CDR3 nucleotide sequence: TGCGCCAGCAGCTTGGACAGCGCAACTAATGAAAAACTGTTTTTT. Translation gives CASSLDSATNEKLFF. The entire variable domain, with the rest obtained from reference TRBV5-1 and TRBJ1-4, is as follows: KAGVTQTPRYLIKTRGQQVTLSCSPISGHRSVSWYQQTPGQGLQFLFEYFSETQRNKGNFPGRFSGRQFSNSRSEMNVSTLELGDSALYLCASSLDSATNEKLFFGSGTQLSVL.

The V call is TRBV7-3, the J call TRBJ1-2; 7 positions match TRBD1. The CDR3 length is 15 residues. After removal of 6 bases from V and 8 bases from J, the junction contained 15 bases not matched to a gene. The germline gives CDR1 SGHTA, CDR2 FQGTGA. Written as DNA, the CDR3 is TGTGCCAGCAGTCCGACAGGGAACGTTGATCTGGGCTACACCTTC. Amino acid sequence: CASSPTGNVDLGYTF.

This clone has just one count. The chain links TRBV5-4 to TRBJ1-6; D may be TRBD1 (5 bases). The CDR3 spans 14 residues. V lost 3 bases to trimming and J lost 8 bases, with 12 bases between them. Germline assignment: CDR1 SGHNT and CDR2 YYREEE (reference sequence). The chain's CDR3 is CASSYWGGDSPLHF. CDR3 nucleotides: TGTGCCAGCAGCTATTGGGGGGGAGATTCACCCCTCCACTTT.

This clone has only a few counts. The chain has TRBV7-2 and TRBJ1-5; 9 bases line up with TRBD1. The CDR3 covers 15 residues. The germline gives CDR1 SGHTA, CDR2 FQGNSA. Germline trimming cut 5 bases from V and 2 bases from J; bases unmatched to any gene: 4. This CDR3 is CASSPTGGGNQPQHF. CDR3 in DNA: TGTGCCAGCAGCCCCACAGGGGGCGGCAATCAGCCCCAGCATTTT.

Worth noting for this clone: The sample carries other DNA sequences with the same CDR3. The gene calls are TRBV6-5 and TRBJ2-5; unclear D gene. CDR3 length: 13 amino acids. Trimming removed 1 base at V and 4 bases at J, with 7 bases between. The V gene's germline CDR1 is MNHEY and CDR2 SVGAGI. CDR3 loop: CASSYYSGETQYF. The CDR3 DNA is TGTGCCAGCAGTTACTATAGTGGAGAGACCCAGTACTTC.

The chain combines TRBV11-2 with TRBJ1-1; D is perhaps TRBD1 (5 bases). Germline V lookup: CDR1 SGHAT, CDR2 FQNNGV. Between the trimmed V and J ends, which lost 8 bases and 5 bases, there was a span of 18 bases. The CDR3 contains 14 residues. CDR3: CASFSQIGGTEAFF. The CDR3 bases are TGTGCCAGCTTCTCCCAGATCGGGGGAACTGAAGCTTTCTTT.

V usage is TRBV30 and J usage is TRBJ1-4; TRBD1 matches 8 bases. The CDR3 consists of 14 residues. Germline V lookup: CDR1 GTSNPN, CDR2 SVGIG (reference sequence). V shed 4 bases and J 10 bases; nucleotides not matched to a gene: 11. CDR3 loop: CAWMRGQGLGKLFF. Here the CDR3 DNA reads TGTGCCTGGATGCGAGGACAGGGACTCGGAAAACTGTTTTTT. Full variable domain (missing parts from reference TRBV30 and TRBJ1-4): SQTIHQWPATLVQPVGSPLSLECTVEGTSNPNLYWYRQAAGRGLQLLFYSVGIGQISSEVPQNLSASRPQDRQFILSSKKLLLSDSGFYLCAWMRGQGLGKLFFGSGTQLSVL.

This clone was detected only once. This chain joins TRBV18 and TRBJ2-7, with D possibly being TRBD2 (6 bases). This CDR3 is built from 14 residues. V was clipped by 0 bases and J by 7 bases, with 13 bases between them. Germline V lookup: CDR1 KGHSH, CDR2 LQKENI. The CDR3 sequence is CASSPPGLGEEQYF. The CDR3 DNA sequence: TGTGCCAGCTCACCACCGGGACTCGGGGAAGAGCAGTACTTC. The full variable domain, rest sourced from reference TRBV18 and TRBJ2-7, is NAGVMQNPRHLVRRRGQEARLRCSPMKGHSHVYWYRQLPEEGLKFMVYLQKENIIDESGMPKERFSAEFPKEGPSILRIQQVVRGDSAAYFCASSPPGLGEEQYFGPGTRLTVT.

This chain joins TRBV19 and TRBJ2-1, with 9 bases that match TRBD1. Germline V gene sequence: CDR1 LNHDA, CDR2 SQIVND (reference sequence). CDR3 length: 16 amino acids. Trimming at V came to 3 bases and at J to 6 bases, leaving 9 bases not matched to a gene. CDR3 sequence: CASSIRTGDPSNEQFF. CDR3 sequence (DNA): TGTGCCAGTAGTATCCGGACAGGGGACCCCTCCAATGAGCAGTTCTTC.